This T cell receptor (beta chain) appears in the sequencing data of a study of T-cell memory formation after mild COVID-19. The overall study: TCR clusters were mostly donor specific.

The CDR3 has 14 amino acids. V shed 7 bases, J shed 6 bases, and the junction held 8 bases outside the gene matches. Germline assignment: CDR1 MNHNS and CDR2 SASEGT. Using constant-segment primers, 5'RACE produced TCR alpha and TCR beta cDNA libraries carrying sample barcodes and UMIs. TCRdb re-analysed the 5' RACE reads in MiXCR, keeping a single row per CDR3 protein. The sample lists about 130,000 distinct CDR3 sequences, over 15% seen once, with approximately 5.2% in the top ten. Study outcomes and limitations: Second-wave clones that peaked on day 37 lacked confirmed SARS-CoV-2 specificity. Day 15 to 85 contracting clones showed balanced CD4/CD8; later expanders leaned CD4+.

With regard to this clonotype: Its target is not known.

This receptor was taken from a man younger than 35 who had mild COVID-19 (a few samples of this study predate the infection). Cell type and time point are not known. This chain links TRBV6-1 with TRBJ1-5; 8 nucleotides align to TRBD1. Specimen: PBMCs or a T cell subset sorted from them (not recorded which). CDR3 bases: TGTGCCAGCAATGAGGACAGGGAAAGTCAGCCCCAGCATTTT. Residues: CASNEDRESQPQHF.